The 3 T cell receptor beta chains below all came from one sample that was sequenced in a study of T-cell reconstitution after alpha-beta-depleted transplantation in children. Researchers prepared the TCRbeta library using unique molecular identifiers, the study reports. TCRdb itself ran the PCR reads through MiXCR, one entry per CDR3 protein. The repertoire consists of about 400,000 distinct CDR3 sequences, with just over 20% occurring once and the leading ten covering less than 4.5%. This specimen consisted of PBMCs from the stem cell graft donor, obtained from the stem cell graft. Source of these receptors: a human donor who donated a stem cell graft to a child with acute myeloid leukemia.

The sample holds many counts of this clonotype. The gene calls are TRBV20-1 and TRBJ2-7; 7 nucleotides match TRBD1. The junction had 5 bases not matched to a gene; V was cut back by 1 base and J by 2 bases. There are 14 residues in the CDR3. Germline CDR1 and CDR2: DFQATT and SNEGSKA (reference sequence). As DNA, the CDR3 is TGCAGTGCTAGAGGTGAGGGACAGCCCTACGAGCAGTACTTC. It encodes CSARGEGQPYEQYF.

V gene TRBV12-3 or TRBV12-4 combines with J gene TRBJ2-2, with 7 bases lining up with TRBD2. CDR3 length: 15 residues. J was trimmed by 1 base and V by 4 bases; bases with no gene match: 3. DNA of the CDR3: TGTGCCAGCAGTTCTAGCGGAGGGAACACCGGGGAGCTGTTTTTT. It encodes CASSSSGGNTGELFF.

This clonotype has only a few counts. The CDR3 nucleotides read TGCAGCGTTGGAGGGTTAGGTCAGCCCCAGCATTTT. It codes for CSVGGLGQPQHF. This chain links TRBV29-1 with TRBJ1-5, with D unresolved. CDR3 length: 12 residues. Germline CDR1 SQVTM, CDR2 ANQGSEA. The germline V and J ends were trimmed by 4 bases and 6 bases, with 10 bases remaining between them. Based on the CDR3 plus reference TRBV29-1 and TRBJ1-5, the full variable domain is SAVISQKPSRDICQRGTSLTIQCQVDSQVTMMFWYRQQPGQSLTLIATANQGSEATYESGFVIDKFPISRPNLTFSTLTVSNMSPEDSSIYLCSVGGLGQPQHFGDGTRLSIL.